This T cell receptor (beta chain) was identified in a study of blood T cell repertoires in COVID-19. Participant reports of clinical history set cohort assignment. This clone appeared a single time. CDR1 MNHEY and CDR2 SVGAGI come from the germline V gene. The CDR3 runs 15 residues. With 2 bases clipped from V and 3 bases from J, the junction kept 4 bases outside the gene matches. Original analysis: Reference gene primer amplification gave nucleated cell count estimates. Libraries were prepared by immunoSEQ multiplex PCR; TCRdb keeps only in-frame clonotypes and omits some of them. V, J and clone size were drawn from that table, and D and trimming were deduced from the DNA. The sample lists approximately 220,000 clones, 80% to 90% occurring once.

The sequencing input was PBMCs or T cells enriched from blood (not recorded which). This TCR came from a woman in her thirties or forties who had been exposed to COVID-19. The J gene is TRBJ1-1, the V gene TRBV6-5; TRBD1 matches 9 bases. The CDR3, as DNA: TGTGCCAGCAGTTACGAACGGACAGGGGACACTGAAGCTTTCTTT. It is translated as CASSYERTGDTEAFF.